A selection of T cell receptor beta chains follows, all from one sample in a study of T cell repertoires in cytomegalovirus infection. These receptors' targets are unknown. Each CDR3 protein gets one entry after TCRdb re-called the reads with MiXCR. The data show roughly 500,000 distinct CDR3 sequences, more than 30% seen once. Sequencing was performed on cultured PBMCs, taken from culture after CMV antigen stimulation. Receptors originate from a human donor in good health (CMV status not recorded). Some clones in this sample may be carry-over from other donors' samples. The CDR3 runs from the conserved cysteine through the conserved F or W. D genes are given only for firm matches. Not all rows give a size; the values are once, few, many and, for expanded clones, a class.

CASSAPLGVVGYTF TGTGCCAGCAGTGCCCCGTTAGGGGTGGTTGGCTACACCTTC TRBJ1-2 . few TRBV28
CASSLDAAGYTF TGTGCCAGCAGCTTAGATGCAGCCGGCTACACCTTC TRBJ1-2 . few TRBV7-2
CASSKPGIPSGNTIYF TGTGCCAGCAGCAAGCCAGGGATTCCCTCTGGAAACACCATATATTTT TRBJ1-3 . . TRBV7-9
CSARGGQGLYQETQYF TGCAGTGCTAGAGGGGGACAGGGACTGTACCAAGAGACCCAGTACTTC TRBJ2-5 TRBD1 . TRBV20-1
CASSLRGGRASNQPQHF TGTGCCAGCAGTCTAAGGGGAGGCAGGGCAAGCAATCAGCCCCAGCATTTT TRBJ1-5 . . TRBV12-3/TRBV12-4
CASSFLAGGYEQYF TGTGCCAGCAGTTTCCTAGCGGGAGGCTACGAGCAGTACTTC TRBJ2-7 TRBD2 once TRBV27
CASRSQGRLSEAFF TGTGCCAGCAGATCACAGGGGCGTTTGTCTGAAGCTTTCTTT TRBJ1-1 TRBD1 . TRBV7-2
CASSLFGNTGELFF TGTGCCAGCAGTTTATTTGGGAACACCGGGGAGCTGTTTTTT TRBJ2-2 . . TRBV27
CASSQARGSGTDTQYF TGTGCCAGCAGCCAGGCGCGAGGGAGTGGGACAGATACGCAGTATTTT TRBJ2-3 . . TRBV4-1
CASSINQGRRGYGELFF TGTGCCAGTAGTATAAATCAAGGACGCCGAGGTTACGGGGAGCTGTTTTTT TRBJ2-2 . . TRBV19
CASSLRGQDQPQHF TGTGCCAGCAGTTTGCGGGGTCAAGATCAGCCCCAGCATTTT TRBJ1-5 . few TRBV12-3/TRBV12-4
CASSGTTETQYF TGTGCCAGCAGTGGGACAACAGAGACCCAGTACTTC TRBJ2-5 . few TRBV6-6
CAISFRRLAGSNEQFF TGTGCCATCAGTTTTCGGCGTCTAGCGGGAAGTAATGAGCAGTTCTTC TRBJ2-1 TRBD2 few TRBV10-3
CASSLGRVTAERSYNEQFF TGTGCCAGCAGCTTGGGAAGGGTAACTGCGGAGCGCTCCTACAATGAGCAGTTCTTC TRBJ2-1 . . TRBV7-6
CASSFGLAGGRADTQYF TGTGCCAGCAGCTTTGGACTAGCGGGAGGGAGGGCAGATACGCAGTATTTT TRBJ2-3 TRBD2 once TRBV7-2
CSVAPSSYEAFF TGCAGCGTCGCCCCGAGCTCTTATGAAGCTTTCTTT TRBJ1-1 . . TRBV29-1
CAASAGTQETQYF TGTGCCGCAAGCGCTGGGACCCAAGAGACCCAGTACTTC TRBJ2-5 . . TRBV12-3/TRBV12-4
CASVRGHVNTGELFF TGTGCCAGTGTCCGGGGACACGTGAACACCGGGGAGCTGTTTTTT TRBJ2-2 . . TRBV12-3/TRBV12-4
CASSLFAGGPLDTQYF TGTGCCAGCAGCTTATTCGCGGGAGGGCCCTTAGATACGCAGTATTTT TRBJ2-3 TRBD2 . TRBV7-3
CSASPTHYNEQFF TGCAGTGCTAGTCCTACCCACTACAATGAGCAGTTCTTC TRBJ2-1 . . TRBV20-1
CASSSGQGYEKLFF TGTGCCAGCAGCTCCGGACAGGGGTATGAAAAACTGTTTTTT TRBJ1-4 TRBD1 many TRBV7-8
CASSRVTGATYGYTF TGTGCCAGCAGTCGAGTTACGGGGGCGACCTATGGCTACACCTTC TRBJ1-2 . . TRBV28
CASSVAGSTNEKLFF TGTGCCAGCAGCGTAGCCGGTTCAACTAATGAAAAACTGTTTTTT TRBJ1-4 . . TRBV9
CASSQGDGWGYGYTF TGTGCCAGCAGCCAGGGGGACGGGTGGGGCTATGGCTACACCTTC TRBJ1-2 . . TRBV4-2
CSVAYPNGGGTGELFF TGCAGCGTTGCGTACCCTAACGGGGGTGGCACCGGGGAGCTGTTTTTT TRBJ2-2 . few TRBV29-1
CASSLFREEEKLFF TGTGCCAGCAGCTTATTCAGGGAAGAAGAAAAACTGTTTTTT TRBJ1-4 . many TRBV7-2
CASSPMAETQYF TGTGCCAGCAGCCCGATGGCGGAGACCCAGTACTTC TRBJ2-5 . . TRBV7-9
CSAREEALAQTQYF TGCAGTGCTAGAGAGGAGGCCCTAGCGCAGACCCAGTACTTC TRBJ2-5 . . TRBV20-1
CATSGPINLRGETQYF TGTGCCACCTCAGGGCCAATAAACCTCCGGGGAGAGACCCAGTACTTC TRBJ2-5 . . TRBV19
CASSPQREAKTQYF TGTGCCAGCAGTCCTCAGCGGGAGGCGAAGACCCAGTACTTC TRBJ2-5 TRBD2 many TRBV28
CASSPPDLVRDTQYF TGTGCCAGCAGCCCACCAGATTTAGTAAGGGATACGCAGTATTTT TRBJ2-3 . . TRBV28
CASSPGYGYTF TGTGCCAGCAGCCCTGGGTATGGCTACACCTTC TRBJ1-2 . few TRBV7-9
CSASVRQDGGTNSPLHF TGCAGTGCTAGTGTCCGACAGGACGGGGGGACAAATTCACCCCTCCACTTT TRBJ1-6 . . TRBV20-1
CASTKGGTGELFF TGTGCCAGCACCAAAGGGGGGACCGGGGAGCTGTTTTTT TRBJ2-2 . few TRBV7-9
CASSLWDRGNGELFF TGTGCCAGCAGCTTATGGGACAGGGGAAACGGGGAGCTGTTTTTT TRBJ2-2 TRBD1 . TRBV11-2
CASSQGGAGNTGELFF TGCGCCAGCAGCCAAGGAGGGGCGGGGAACACCGGGGAGCTGTTTTTT TRBJ2-2 . few TRBV4-3
CASSLPGTSGFQETQYF TGTGCCAGCAGCCTACCCGGGACTAGCGGATTCCAAGAGACCCAGTACTTC TRBJ2-5 TRBD2 . TRBV28
CASMYVGGSTEAFF TGTGCCAGCATGTATGTGGGGGGATCCACTGAAGCTTTCTTT TRBJ1-1 . few TRBV6-2/TRBV6-3
CASSIQQGGEAFF TGTGCCAGTAGTATACAACAGGGGGGTGAAGCTTTCTTT TRBJ1-1 TRBD1 many TRBV19
CASSLAGYTYEQYF TGTGCCAGCAGCTTAGCAGGGTATACCTACGAGCAGTACTTC TRBJ2-7 . many TRBV7-2
CASSFGTGARFNQPQHF TGTGCCAGCAGCTTTGGGACAGGGGCCCGGTTTAATCAGCCCCAGCATTTT TRBJ1-5 TRBD1 many TRBV7-8
CSAARSAGFTDTQYF TGCAGTGCTGCGCGCTCGGCGGGATTCACAGATACGCAGTATTTT TRBJ2-3 . . TRBV20-1
CASSRTRMGQSDEQYF TGTGCCAGCAGCCGGACCCGAATGGGACAGTCGGACGAGCAGTACTTC TRBJ2-7 TRBD1 . TRBV7-2
CASSQEAQVVTNEKLFF TGTGCCAGCAGCCAAGAGGCCCAGGTCGTAACTAATGAAAAACTGTTTTTT TRBJ1-4 . . TRBV4-2
CASSQEVVRTGAGNTIYF TGCGCCAGCAGCCAAGAAGTTGTTCGGACAGGGGCGGGAAACACCATATATTTT TRBJ1-3 TRBD1 many TRBV4-3
CTLGGYNEQFF TGCACCCTTGGCGGCTACAATGAGCAGTTCTTC TRBJ2-1 . . TRBV20-1
CASSWRSNQPQHF TGTGCCAGCAGCTGGAGAAGCAATCAGCCCCAGCATTTT TRBJ1-5 . . TRBV6-5
CASSPMGLAGLTDTQYF TGTGCCAGCAGCCCGATGGGGCTAGCGGGACTCACAGATACGCAGTATTTT TRBJ2-3 TRBD2 few TRBV9
CASSPSKLASGETQYF TGTGCCAGCAGCCCCTCCAAACTAGCCTCGGGGGAGACCCAGTACTTC TRBJ2-5 . . TRBV11-3
CASSFLPGQPQHF TGTGCCAGCAGCTTTTTACCCGGTCAGCCCCAGCATTTT TRBJ1-5 . few TRBV7-9
CASSIPGQGASSWEQFF TGTGCCAGTAGTATCCCGGGACAGGGGGCATCAAGTTGGGAGCAGTTCTTC TRBJ2-1 TRBD1 . TRBV19
CASSYSPGNTIYF TGTGCCAGCAGTTACTCGCCTGGAAACACCATATATTTT TRBJ1-3 . . TRBV6-8
CASSLGAGSYNEQFF TGTGCCAGCAGCTTGGGTGCGGGGTCCTACAATGAGCAGTTCTTC TRBJ2-1 . few TRBV5-4